This T cell receptor (beta chain) is drawn from a study of vaccination effects on CD4 cells after COVID-19. Peptide-pool stimulation followed by sequencing identified expanded antigen-specific CD4+ clonotypes in the ViraFEST assay. Isolation of CD4+ T cells took place after less than 12 days of culture. A remark on this clone: Its target is unknown.

Unmatched junction bases numbered 6, after V lost 5 bases and J lost 6 bases. The CDR3 loop spans 13 amino acids. In germline, CDR1 is GTSNPN, CDR2 SVGIG (reference sequence). Only in-frame clones appear in the TCRdb table, and some are missing; sequencing was by immunoSEQ multiplex PCR. The table records approximately 82,000 clones, around four fifths of them present only once. Sequenced here: CD4+ T cells from PBMCs cultured with HCoV-229E spike peptides, sampled before COVID-19 vaccination. The receptor's source is a human donor who received a COVID-19 vaccine. The chain recombines TRBV30 with TRBJ2-2; the match to TRBD2 covers 7 bases. The CDR3 DNA sequence: TGTGCCTGGGGGAGGGGTGTCGCCGGGGAGCTGTTTTTT. It codes for CAWGRGVAGELFF.